Shown below are 23 T cell receptor beta chains from a single sample sequenced in a study of cytomegalovirus exposure and HLA in healthy donors. The primer mix had 60 Vbeta and 13 Jbeta primers. Only in-frame clones appear in the TCRdb table, and some are missing; sequencing was by immunoSEQ multiplex PCR. The table has fewer than 95,000 clones, around 78% seen once; the top ten hold about 0.53%. The sample taken for sequencing was PBMCs. These receptors came from a man aged 30 to 45 in good health and CMV-seronegative.

The V and J genes are TRBV7-2 and TRBJ1-5, with TRBD1 matching 9 bases. There are 16 residues in the CDR3. Germline V gene lookup returns CDR1 SGHTA and CDR2 FQGNSA. Germline trimming cut 3 bases from V and 5 bases from J; bases unmatched to any gene: 8. The CDR3 DNA follows: TGTGCCAGCAGCTTGAACCCGGGACAGGGCTATCAGCCCCAGCATTTT. This encodes CASSLNPGQGYQPQHF.

The chain links TRBV7-9 to TRBJ2-1; D might be TRBD2 (6 bases). V was cut by 1 base and J by 7 bases, with 17 bases left in between. The CDR3 is made up of 16 amino acids. CDR1 is SEHNR, CDR2 FQNEAQ, per germline (reference sequence). CDR3 coding DNA: TGTGCCAGCAGCTTAGAGGGAGGTTGGGGGTCGAATGAGCAGTTCTTC. Translation: CASSLEGGWGSNEQFF.

This clone occurred once. The chain recombines TRBV7-3 with TRBJ1-2; D is unresolved. The germline V gene encodes CDR1 SGHTA and CDR2 FQGTGA. V shed 8 bases and J shed 3 bases, with 13 bases lying between them. The CDR3 spans 13 residues. The CDR3: CASSPAGDYGYTF. The CDR3 DNA reads TGTGCCAGCTCTCCGGCCGGAGACTATGGCTACACCTTC.

In this sample, this clone turned up a few times. The chain combines TRBV5-4 with TRBJ1-4; TRBD1 aligns across 10 bases. Germline CDR1 reads SGHNT; CDR2 reads YYREEE (reference sequence). V lost 4 bases to trimming and J lost 8 bases; unmatched junction nucleotides: 5. CDR3 length: 14 residues. Here the CDR3 reads CASSPGTGVEKLFF. CDR3 in DNA: TGTGCCAGCAGCCCCGGGACAGGGGTGGAAAAACTGTTTTTT.

The gene calls are TRBV5-5 and TRBJ1-2; D unresolved. The CDR3 covers 15 residues. Germline CDR1 is SGHKS and CDR2 is YYEKEE (reference sequence). V was shortened by 0 bases and J by 4 bases, with 13 bases between the two germline ends. The CDR3 nucleotides are TGTGCCAGCAGCTTGGCTCCAGGTCTTACCTATGGCTACACCTTC. Amino acids: CASSLAPGLTYGYTF.

The chain employs TRBV6-1 and TRBJ1-2; D is ambiguous. CDR3 size: 11 residues. The germline V gene has CDR1 MNHNS and CDR2 SASEGT. V lost 4 bases and J lost 8, with 8 bases in between. The CDR3 region has the DNA TGTGCCAGCAGTGCTCCGGGGGGCTACACCTTC. Protein sequence: CASSAPGGYTF.

This chain joins TRBV5-1 and TRBJ1-1; D perhaps matches TRBD1 (6 bases). Looked up from germline, CDR1 is SGHRS and CDR2 is YFSETQ. Trimming took off 2 bases at V and 4 bases at J, with 9 bases between the two ends. This CDR3 is built from 13 residues. DNA for the CDR3: TGCGCCAGCAGCTTAGGACAGCGCACTGAAGCTTTCTTT. Its translation: CASSLGQRTEAFF.

The V and J genes are TRBV29-1 and TRBJ1-1, with 12 bases identical to TRBD1. The CDR3 loop spans 14 amino acids. J gave up 6 bases and V 6 bases, and 8 bases lay outside the gene matches. CDR1 and CDR2 (germline): SQVTM, ANQGSEA. As DNA, the CDR3 is TGCAGCGTATACCTGGGGACAGGGGGCTCTGAAGCTTTCTTT. Protein: CSVYLGTGGSEAFF. Looking up the rest from reference TRBV29-1 and TRBJ1-1 gives the full variable domain: SAVISQKPSRDICQRGTSLTIQCQVDSQVTMMFWYRQQPGQSLTLIATANQGSEATYESGFVIDKFPISRPNLTFSTLTVSNMSPEDSSIYLCSVYLGTGGSEAFFGQGTRLTVV.

This chain connects TRBV4-1 to TRBJ2-3; 12 nucleotides match TRBD1. Germline V gives CDR1 MGHRA, CDR2 YSYEKL. The CDR3 contains 21 residues. J was trimmed by 2 bases and V by 0 bases; bases with no gene match: 15. CDR3 amino acids: CASSQDGMGQGAQGFTDTQYF. Here the CDR3 DNA reads TGCGCCAGCAGCCAAGATGGGATGGGACAGGGGGCGCAGGGTTTCACAGATACGCAGTATTTT.

The chain carries TRBV5-4 and TRBJ1-5; 7 positions agree with TRBD1. CDR1 is SGHNT, CDR2 YYREEE, per germline (reference sequence). V gave up 4 bases and J gave up 3 bases; unmatched junction bases: 7. The CDR3 loop spans 15 amino acids. The CDR3 sequence: CASSNWDRPNQPQHF. The CDR3 DNA reads as TGTGCCAGCAGCAACTGGGACAGACCCAATCAGCCCCAGCATTTT.

The V gene is TRBV6-5, the J gene TRBJ1-4, with TRBD1 as a possible D gene (5 bases). CDR3 length equals 12 residues. Trimming pared 6 bases from V and 7 bases from J, leaving 9 bases between. Germline values: CDR1 MNHEY, CDR2 SVGAGI. The CDR3 DNA reads TGTGCCAGCAGCCAGGGAGGTGAAAAACTGTTTTTT. It encodes CASSQGGEKLFF.

This sequence joins TRBV2 and TRBJ2-1; D is undetermined. The V end was cut by 10 bases, the J end by 4 bases, with 17 bases between. This CDR3 contains 14 residues. Germline-derived CDR1 and CDR2 are SNHLY and FYNNEI. CDR3 in amino acids: CATLVSPGYNEQFF. CDR3 DNA: TGTGCCACCCTTGTCTCACCCGGGTACAATGAGCAGTTCTTC. Combining the CDR3 with reference TRBV2 and TRBJ2-1 gives the whole variable domain EPEVTQTPSHQVTQMGQEVILRCVPISNHLYFYWYRQILGQKVEFLVSFYNNEISEKSEIFDDQFSVERPDGSNFTLKIRSTKLEDSAMYFCATLVSPGYNEQFFGPGTRLTVL.

This clone was seen a single time. The chain couples TRBV11-2 to TRBJ1-4, with D possibly matching TRBD1 (6 bases). With 4 bases removed from V and 2 bases from J, the gap between germline ends came to 17 bases. This CDR3 has 17 residues. The germline V gene has CDR1 SGHAT and CDR2 FQNNGV. The CDR3, as DNA: TGTGCCAGCAGCTCTAGCAGGGGCCTAGTGACTAATGAAAAACTGTTTTTT. Protein: CASSSSRGLVTNEKLFF.

This clone has only a few counts. The V and J genes are TRBV10-3 and TRBJ1-1; a possible D gene is TRBD1 (5 bases). There are 15 residues in the CDR3. Germline values: CDR1 ENHRY, CDR2 SYGVKD. V lost 0 bases to trimming and J lost 5 bases, with 13 bases between them. The CDR3 sequence: CAISESGQGGTEAFF. The DNA for the CDR3 is TGTGCCATCAGTGAGTCGGGGCAGGGTGGAACTGAAGCTTTCTTT.

The chain links TRBV13 to TRBJ1-5; TRBD1 might be the D (6 bases). There are 15 residues in the CDR3. V was cut by 4 bases and J by 3 bases, with 13 bases left in between. Germline CDR1 and CDR2: PRHDT and FYEKMQ (reference sequence). As DNA, the CDR3 is TGTGCCAGCAGCTCCTCAGGGGAGTACAATCAGCCCCAGCATTTT. Its protein product is CASSSSGEYNQPQHF.

Only one count was recorded for this clone. The chain links TRBV2 to TRBJ2-1; 10 nucleotides align to TRBD1. The CDR3 has 14 amino acids. Germline CDR1 reads SNHLY; CDR2 reads FYNNEI. V dropped 5 bases and J dropped 8; count of bases not matched to a gene: 6. The CDR3 region has the DNA TGTGCCAGCAGTTCCGGACAGGGGGGCTATGAGCAGTTCTTC. As protein: CASSSGQGGYEQFF.

The V call is TRBV29-1, the J call TRBJ1-1; 8 bases line up with TRBD1. With V trimmed by 6 bases and J by 6 bases, 6 bases remained unmatched. This CDR3 contains 12 residues. Germline V gene data show CDR1 as SQVTM and CDR2 as ANQGSEA. The CDR3 spells CSVGQGGAEAFF. CDR3 coding DNA: TGCAGCGTCGGACAGGGTGGCGCTGAAGCTTTCTTT. Based on the CDR3 plus reference TRBV29-1 and TRBJ1-1, the full variable domain is SAVISQKPSRDICQRGTSLTIQCQVDSQVTMMFWYRQQPGQSLTLIATANQGSEATYESGFVIDKFPISRPNLTFSTLTVSNMSPEDSSIYLCSVGQGGAEAFFGQGTRLTVV.

The chain is built from TRBV4-2 and TRBJ2-4, with 9 bases that match TRBD1. V shed 1 base, J shed 0 bases, and the junction held 16 bases outside the gene matches. CDR3 size: 21 residues. CDR1 is LGHNA and CDR2 is YNFKEQ in the germline V gene. As DNA, the CDR3 is TGTGCCAGCAGCCAAGTAAGGGACAGGGTTTCAGCGGGGATAGCCAAAAACATTCAGTACTTC. Encoded protein: CASSQVRDRVSAGIAKNIQYF.

In its sample, this clone was seen once. The genes are TRBV4-3 and TRBJ1-1; a weak D match, TRBD1 (5 bases). The CDR3 has 16 amino acids. Germline CDR1 is LGHNA and CDR2 is YSLEER. The V end was cut by 1 base, the J end by 0 bases, with 12 bases between. CDR3: CASSQGGGRMNTEAFF. The DNA of the CDR3 is TGCGCCAGCAGCCAAGGGGGGGGACGGATGAACACTGAAGCTTTCTTT.

This chain connects TRBV11-2 to TRBJ1-1; D unclear. Trimming pared 6 bases from V and 0 bases from J, leaving 8 bases between. The CDR3 sequence is 13 residues long. CDR1 is SGHAT, CDR2 FQNNGV, per germline. CDR3 nucleotide sequence: TGTGCCAGCAGACCTACAGTGAACACTGAAGCTTTCTTT. As protein: CASRPTVNTEAFF.

V gene TRBV5-1 combines with J gene TRBJ2-1; maybe TRBD2 (6 bases). This CDR3 has 12 residues. Trimming took 3 bases from V and 10 from J, leaving 11 bases between them. From germline, CDR1 is SGHRS and CDR2 YFSETQ. CDR3 sequence reads: CASSSGSPEQFF. The CDR3 coding sequence is TGCGCCAGCAGCTCCGGGAGCCCCGAGCAGTTCTTC.

CDR3 sequence: CASSLGIGQTYGYTF. CDR3 DNA sequence: TGTGCCAGCAGTTTAGGGATCGGACAGACCTATGGCTACACCTTC. The chain uses TRBV27 and TRBJ1-2; D possibly corresponds to TRBD1 (6 bases). Germline V lookup: CDR1 MNHEY, CDR2 SMNVEV (reference sequence). The CDR3 has 15 amino acids. Trimming stripped 2 bases from V and 4 bases from J, with 14 bases between.

This clone was recorded once. V is TRBV6-1 and J is TRBJ1-4; 7 bases are shared with TRBD1. Germline CDR1 MNHNS, CDR2 SASEGT. The trim removed 2 bases at V and 4 bases at J, leaving 1 base unmatched. The CDR3 has 14 residues. The CDR3 is CASSEQGVNEKLFF. The CDR3 DNA sequence: TGTGCCAGCAGTGAACAGGGGGTTAATGAAAAACTGTTTTTT.